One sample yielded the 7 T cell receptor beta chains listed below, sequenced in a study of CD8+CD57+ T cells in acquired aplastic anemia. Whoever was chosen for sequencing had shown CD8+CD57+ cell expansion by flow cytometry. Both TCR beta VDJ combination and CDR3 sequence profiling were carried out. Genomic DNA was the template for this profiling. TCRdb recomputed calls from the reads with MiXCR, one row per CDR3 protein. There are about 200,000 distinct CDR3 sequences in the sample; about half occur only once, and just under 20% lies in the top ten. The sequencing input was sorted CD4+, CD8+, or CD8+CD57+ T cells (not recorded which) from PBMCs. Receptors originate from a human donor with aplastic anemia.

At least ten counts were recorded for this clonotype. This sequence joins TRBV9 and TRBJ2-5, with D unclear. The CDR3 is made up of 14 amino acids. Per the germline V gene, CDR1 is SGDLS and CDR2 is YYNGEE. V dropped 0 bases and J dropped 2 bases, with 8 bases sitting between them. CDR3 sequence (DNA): TGTGCCAGCAGCGTAGAGCCTGAACAAGAGACCCAGTACTTC. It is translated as CASSVEPEQETQYF.

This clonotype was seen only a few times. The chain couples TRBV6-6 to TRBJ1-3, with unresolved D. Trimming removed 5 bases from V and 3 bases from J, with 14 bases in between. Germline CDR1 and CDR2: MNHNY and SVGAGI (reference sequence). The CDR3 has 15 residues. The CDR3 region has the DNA TGTGCCAGCAGTGAAACCCCGGGAGTTGGAAACACCATATATTTT. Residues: CASSETPGVGNTIYF.

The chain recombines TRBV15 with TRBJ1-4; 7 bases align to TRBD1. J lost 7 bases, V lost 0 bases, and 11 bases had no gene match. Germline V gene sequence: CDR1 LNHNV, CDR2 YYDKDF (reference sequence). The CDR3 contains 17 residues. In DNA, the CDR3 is TGTGCCACCAGCAGAGAAAAACGGGCAGGGGGGAGTGAAAAACTGTTTTTT. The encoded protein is CATSREKRAGGSEKLFF.

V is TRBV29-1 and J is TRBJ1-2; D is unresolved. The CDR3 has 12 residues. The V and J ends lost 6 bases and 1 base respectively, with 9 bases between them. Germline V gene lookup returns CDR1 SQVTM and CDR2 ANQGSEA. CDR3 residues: CSVGRVNYGYTF. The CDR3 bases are TGCAGCGTAGGACGGGTTAACTATGGCTACACCTTC.

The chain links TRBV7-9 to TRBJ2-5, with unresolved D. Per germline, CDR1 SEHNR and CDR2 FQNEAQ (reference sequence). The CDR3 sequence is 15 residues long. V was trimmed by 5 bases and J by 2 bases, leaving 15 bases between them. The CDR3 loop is CASSPTGLRQETQYF. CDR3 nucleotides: TGTGCCAGCAGCCCGACTGGGTTGAGGCAAGAGACCCAGTACTTC.

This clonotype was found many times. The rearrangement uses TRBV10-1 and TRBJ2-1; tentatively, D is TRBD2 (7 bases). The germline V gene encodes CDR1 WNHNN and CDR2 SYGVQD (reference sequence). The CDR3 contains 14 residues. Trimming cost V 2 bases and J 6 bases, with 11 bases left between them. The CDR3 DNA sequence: TGCGCCAGCAGTGAGGGGGGGGGGGCCAATGAGCAGTTCTTC. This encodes CASSEGGGANEQFF.

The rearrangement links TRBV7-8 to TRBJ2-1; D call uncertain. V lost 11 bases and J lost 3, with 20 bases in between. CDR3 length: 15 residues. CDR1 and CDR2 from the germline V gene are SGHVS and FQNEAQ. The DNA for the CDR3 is TGTGCCTGGAGCCGAACTCCCAGCTTCTACAATGAGCAGTTCTTC. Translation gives CAWSRTPSFYNEQFF.